This TCR beta chain was sequenced during a study of cytomegalovirus exposure and HLA in healthy donors. This clone was recorded a few times. Primers: 60 Vbeta forward and 13 Jbeta reverse. Sequenced by immunoSEQ multiplex PCR; TCRdb stores in-frame clones only, minus some. Of approximately 180,000 clones in the sample, less than 90% were seen once. V gave up 3 bases and J gave up 4 bases, with 22 bases separating them. This CDR3 comprises 17 residues. Germline V gene data show CDR1 as LNHDA and CDR2 as SQIVND (reference sequence). Healthy donors of bone marrow made up the group. This chain joins TRBV19 and TRBJ2-7; D is perhaps TRBD2 (5 bases). Sequencing was carried out using PBMCs. The sequence derives from a girl younger than two in good health and CMV-seronegative. The CDR3 coding sequence is TGTGCCAGTAGTATCCCCTTCACCGGGAAAGACCTTTACGAGCAGTACTTC. Translated, it gives CASSIPFTGKDLYEQYF.